This TCR beta chain was captured by sequencing in a study of shared clonotypes between healthy human individuals. As for this clone: Its antigen is unknown.

CD45RA+ naive and CD45RA-negative memory subsets were separated from CD4+ cells. Findings and limits, study-wide: The four-donor shared clonotypes exceeded non-shared clonotypes in generation probability, with non-shared ones scoring lower. Clonotype sharing across a handful of donors was observed for around 5% of naive CD4 clonotypes.

Method: immunoSEQ multiplex PCR; TCRdb's copy keeps in-frame clones and lacks some. The sample contains some 2,400,000 clones, approximately 96% of which appear only once. This clonotype was obtained from a man younger than 35 in good health. The specimen sequenced was naive CD4+ T cells sorted from blood. Stated subset: CD45RA+ positively selected.

The DNA of the CDR3 is TGTGCCAGCAGCGTAGAAGGGACCCCACAAGAGACCCAGTACTTC. The encoded protein is CASSVEGTPQETQYF. The chain couples TRBV9 to TRBJ2-5; D might be TRBD1 or TRBD2, each matching 5 bases. Germline CDR1 and CDR2: SGDLS and YYNGEE. The CDR3 is made up of 15 amino acids. Trimming took 0 bases from V and 2 from J, leaving 11 bases between them.